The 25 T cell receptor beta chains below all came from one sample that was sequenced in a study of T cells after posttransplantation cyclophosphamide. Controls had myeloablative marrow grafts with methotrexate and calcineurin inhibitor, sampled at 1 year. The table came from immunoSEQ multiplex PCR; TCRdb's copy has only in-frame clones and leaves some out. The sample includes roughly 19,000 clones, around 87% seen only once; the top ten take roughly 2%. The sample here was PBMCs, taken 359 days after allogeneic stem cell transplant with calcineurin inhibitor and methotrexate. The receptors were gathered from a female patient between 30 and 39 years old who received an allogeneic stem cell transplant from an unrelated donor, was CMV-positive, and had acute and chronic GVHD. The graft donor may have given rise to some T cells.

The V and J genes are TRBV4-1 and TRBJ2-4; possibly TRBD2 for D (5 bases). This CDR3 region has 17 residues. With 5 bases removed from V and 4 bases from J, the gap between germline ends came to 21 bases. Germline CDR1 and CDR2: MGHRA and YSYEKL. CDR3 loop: CASSKRVLAQTKNIQYF. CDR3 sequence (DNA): TGCGCCAGCAGCAAAAGGGTTTTAGCGCAAACTAAAAACATTCAGTACTTC.

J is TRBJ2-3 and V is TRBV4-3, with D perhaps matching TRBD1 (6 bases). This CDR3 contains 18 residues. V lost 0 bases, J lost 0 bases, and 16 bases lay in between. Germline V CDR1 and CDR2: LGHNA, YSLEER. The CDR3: CASSQEGGTGLSTDTQYF. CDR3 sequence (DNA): TGCGCCAGCAGCCAAGAAGGGGGAACAGGACTGAGCACAGATACGCAGTATTTT.

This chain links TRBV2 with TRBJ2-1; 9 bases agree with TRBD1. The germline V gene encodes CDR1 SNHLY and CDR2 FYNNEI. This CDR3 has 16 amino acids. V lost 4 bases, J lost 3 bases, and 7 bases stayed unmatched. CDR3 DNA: TGTGCCAGCAGTGGGACCGGGACAGGGATCTACAATGAGCAGTTCTTC. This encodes CASSGTGTGIYNEQFF.

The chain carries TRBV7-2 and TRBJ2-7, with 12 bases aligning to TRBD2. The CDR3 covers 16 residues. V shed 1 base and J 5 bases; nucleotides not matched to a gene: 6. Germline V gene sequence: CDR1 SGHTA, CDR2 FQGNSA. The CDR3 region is CASSLEGLAGFNEQYV. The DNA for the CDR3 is TGTGCCAGCAGCTTAGAAGGACTAGCGGGGTTTAACGAGCAGTACGTC.

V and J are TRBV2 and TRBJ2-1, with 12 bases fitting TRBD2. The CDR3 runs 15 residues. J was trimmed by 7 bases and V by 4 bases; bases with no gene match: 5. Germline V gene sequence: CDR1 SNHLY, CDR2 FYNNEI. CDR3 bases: TGTGCCAGCAGTGCACTAGCGGGAGGACGGAATGAGCAGTTCTTC. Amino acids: CASSALAGGRNEQFF.

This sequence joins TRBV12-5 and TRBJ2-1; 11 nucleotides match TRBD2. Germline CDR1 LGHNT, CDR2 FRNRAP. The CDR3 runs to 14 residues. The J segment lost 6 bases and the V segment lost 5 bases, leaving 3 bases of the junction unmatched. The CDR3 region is CASGLGLAGNEQFF. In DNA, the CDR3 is TGTGCTAGTGGTCTTGGACTAGCGGGCAATGAGCAGTTCTTC.

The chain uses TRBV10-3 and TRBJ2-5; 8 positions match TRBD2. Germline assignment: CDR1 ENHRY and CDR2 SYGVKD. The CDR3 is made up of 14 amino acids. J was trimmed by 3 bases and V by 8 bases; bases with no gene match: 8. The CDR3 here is CAIASGRGEETQYF. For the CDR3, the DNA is TGTGCCATCGCGAGCGGGAGAGGGGAAGAGACCCAGTACTTC.

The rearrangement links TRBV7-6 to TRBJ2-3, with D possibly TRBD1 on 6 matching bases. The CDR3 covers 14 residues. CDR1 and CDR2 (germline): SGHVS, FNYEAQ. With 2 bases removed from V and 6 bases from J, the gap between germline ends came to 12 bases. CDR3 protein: CASSLNSQGDTQYF. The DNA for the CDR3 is TGTGCCAGCAGCTTAAATAGTCAGGGGGATACGCAGTATTTT.

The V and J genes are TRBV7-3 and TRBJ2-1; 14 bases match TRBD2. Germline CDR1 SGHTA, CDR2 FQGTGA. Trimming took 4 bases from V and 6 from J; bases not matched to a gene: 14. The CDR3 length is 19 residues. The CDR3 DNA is TGTGCCAGCAGCTCTACGTACCCACCTGGGACTAGCGGGAGCAATGAGCAGTTCTTC. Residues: CASSSTYPPGTSGSNEQFF.

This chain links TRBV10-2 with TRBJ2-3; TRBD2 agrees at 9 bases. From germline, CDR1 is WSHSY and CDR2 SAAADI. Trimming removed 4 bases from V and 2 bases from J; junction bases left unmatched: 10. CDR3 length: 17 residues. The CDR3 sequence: CASSVPISSGDTDTQYF. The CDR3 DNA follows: TGCGCCAGCAGTGTGCCGATTTCTAGCGGGGACACAGATACGCAGTATTTT.

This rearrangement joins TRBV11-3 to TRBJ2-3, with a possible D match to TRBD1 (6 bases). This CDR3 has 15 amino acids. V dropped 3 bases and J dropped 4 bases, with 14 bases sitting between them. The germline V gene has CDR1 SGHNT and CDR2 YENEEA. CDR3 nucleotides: TGTGCCAGCAGCTTCTCGGGACACGAGGCAGATACGCAGTATTTT. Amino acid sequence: CASSFSGHEADTQYF.

CDR3 in DNA: TGTGCCAGTAGTCCCGACATGGACACTGAAGCTTTCTTT. Its translation is CASSPDMDTEAFF. V is TRBV19 and J is TRBJ1-1; D ambiguous. Trimming removed 5 bases at V and 3 bases at J, with 10 bases between. The CDR3 runs to 13 residues. The V gene's germline CDR1 is LNHDA and CDR2 SQIVND (reference sequence).

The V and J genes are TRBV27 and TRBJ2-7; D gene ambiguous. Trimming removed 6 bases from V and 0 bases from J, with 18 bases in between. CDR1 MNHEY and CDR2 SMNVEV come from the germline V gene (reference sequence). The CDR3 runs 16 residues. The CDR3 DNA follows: TGTGCCAGCAGCTACTGGGCCTTATCCCTCTCCTACGAGCAGTACGTC. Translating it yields CASSYWALSLSYEQYV.

The CDR3 nucleotides are TGTGCCAGCAGCCCATACCCCACAGTGAACACTGAAGCTTTCTTT. This gives the protein CASSPYPTVNTEAFF. V usage is TRBV7-8 and J usage is TRBJ1-1; no definite D call. Germline values: CDR1 SGHVS, CDR2 FQNEAQ. There are 15 residues in the CDR3. Trimming cost V 5 bases and J 0 bases, with 13 bases left between them.

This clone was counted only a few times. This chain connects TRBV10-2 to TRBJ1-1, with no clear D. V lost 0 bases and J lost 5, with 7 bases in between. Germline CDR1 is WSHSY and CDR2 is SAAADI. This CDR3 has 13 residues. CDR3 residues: CASSESEWTEAFF. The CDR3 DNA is TGCGCCAGCAGTGAGTCCGAGTGGACTGAAGCTTTCTTT.

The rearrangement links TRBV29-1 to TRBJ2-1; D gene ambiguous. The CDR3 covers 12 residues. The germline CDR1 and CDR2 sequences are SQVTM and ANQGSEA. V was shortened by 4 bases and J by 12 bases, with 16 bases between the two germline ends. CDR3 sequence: CSVATDSSWQFF. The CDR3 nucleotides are TGCAGCGTTGCGACCGACTCCAGCTGGCAGTTCTTC.

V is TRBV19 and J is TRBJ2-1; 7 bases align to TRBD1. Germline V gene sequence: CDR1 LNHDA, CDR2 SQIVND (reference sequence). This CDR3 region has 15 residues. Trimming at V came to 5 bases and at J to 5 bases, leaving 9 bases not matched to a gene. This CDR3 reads CASSVYRGKHNEQFF. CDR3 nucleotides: TGTGCCAGTAGTGTTTACAGGGGAAAGCACAATGAGCAGTTCTTC.

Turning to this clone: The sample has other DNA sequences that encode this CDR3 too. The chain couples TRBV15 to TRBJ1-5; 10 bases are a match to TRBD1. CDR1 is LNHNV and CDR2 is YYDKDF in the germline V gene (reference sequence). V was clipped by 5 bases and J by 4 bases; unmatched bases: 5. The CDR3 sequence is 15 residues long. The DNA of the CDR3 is TGTGCCACCAGCGACGACAGGGGGCTGAATCAGCCCCAGCATTTT. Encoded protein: CATSDDRGLNQPQHF.

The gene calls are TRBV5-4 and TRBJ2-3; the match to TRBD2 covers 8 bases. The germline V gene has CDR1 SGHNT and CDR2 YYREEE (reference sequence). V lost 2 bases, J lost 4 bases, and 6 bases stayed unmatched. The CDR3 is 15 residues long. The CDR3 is CASSLRGGLADTQYF. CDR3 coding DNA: TGTGCCAGCAGCTTAAGGGGGGGACTAGCAGATACGCAGTATTTT.

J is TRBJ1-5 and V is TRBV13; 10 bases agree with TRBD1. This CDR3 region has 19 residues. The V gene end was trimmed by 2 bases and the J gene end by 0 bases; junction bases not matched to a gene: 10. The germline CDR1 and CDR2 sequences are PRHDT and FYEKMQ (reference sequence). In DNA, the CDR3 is TGTGCCAGCAGCTTATTATCGGGACAGGGGTACCATAGCAATCAGCCCCAGCATTTT. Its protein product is CASSLLSGQGYHSNQPQHF.

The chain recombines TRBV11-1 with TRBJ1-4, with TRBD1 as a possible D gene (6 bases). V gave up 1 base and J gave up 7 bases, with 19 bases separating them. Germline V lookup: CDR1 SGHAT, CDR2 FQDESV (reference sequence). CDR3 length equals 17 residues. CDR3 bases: TGTGCCAGCAGCTTAGGTAACTCACAGGGAAGGGGTGAAAAACTGTTTTTT. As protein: CASSLGNSQGRGEKLFF.

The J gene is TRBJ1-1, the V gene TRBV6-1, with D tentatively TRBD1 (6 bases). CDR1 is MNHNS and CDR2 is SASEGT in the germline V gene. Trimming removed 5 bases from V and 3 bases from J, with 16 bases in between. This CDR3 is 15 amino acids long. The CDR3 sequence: CASSRVREGDTEAFF. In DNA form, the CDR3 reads TGTGCCAGCAGTAGAGTTAGGGAGGGGGACACTGAAGCTTTCTTT.

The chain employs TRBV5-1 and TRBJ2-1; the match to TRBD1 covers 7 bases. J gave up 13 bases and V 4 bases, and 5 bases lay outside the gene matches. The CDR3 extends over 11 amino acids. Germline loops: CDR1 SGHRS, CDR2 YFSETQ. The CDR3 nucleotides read TGCGCCAGCAGCCTGGGACAGTTTCAGTTCTTC. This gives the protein CASSLGQFQFF.

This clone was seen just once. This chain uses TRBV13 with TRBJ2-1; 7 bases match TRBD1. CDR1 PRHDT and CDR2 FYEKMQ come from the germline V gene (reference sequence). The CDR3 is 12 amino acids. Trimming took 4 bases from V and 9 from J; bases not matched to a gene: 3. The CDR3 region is CASSYDRVEQFF. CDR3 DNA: TGTGCCAGCAGCTACGACAGGGTTGAGCAGTTCTTC.

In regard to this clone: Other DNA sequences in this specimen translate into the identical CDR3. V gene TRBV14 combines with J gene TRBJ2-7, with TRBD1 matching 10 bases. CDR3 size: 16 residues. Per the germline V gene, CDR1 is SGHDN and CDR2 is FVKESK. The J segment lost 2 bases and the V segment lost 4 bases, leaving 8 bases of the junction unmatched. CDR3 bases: TGTGCCAGCAGCCCCCTCGGGACAGGGGAAGCCTACGAGCAGTACTTC. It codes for CASSPLGTGEAYEQYF.